Below are 32 T cell receptor beta chains sequenced from a single sample in a study of T cell responses to AZD1222 COVID-19 vaccine. The table came from immunoSEQ multiplex PCR; TCRdb's copy has only in-frame clones and leaves some out. The data contain 110,000 or so clones, approximately 89% of them seen just once; the ten biggest clones take up approximately 3%. The sample in question was peripheral blood, obtained on day 0 of MenACWY control vaccination. These receptors were obtained from an adult in good health.

The chain couples TRBV2 to TRBJ2-7; D possibly uses TRBD1 or TRBD2 (7 bases each). The CDR3 runs 14 residues. The ends were cut back, 2 bases at V and 5 bases at J, with 13 bases in the middle. Per germline, CDR1 SNHLY and CDR2 FYNNEI. The DNA of the CDR3 is TGTGCCAGCAGTGAACAGGGGGGGGTCAACGAGCAGTACTTC. This sequence encodes CASSEQGGVNEQYF.

J is TRBJ2-2 and V is TRBV7-9, with D possibly called TRBD1 or TRBD2 (5 bases each). CDR3 length: 15 residues. CDR1 is SEHNR, CDR2 FQNEAQ, per germline (reference sequence). V lost 5 bases and J 4 bases, leaving 14 bases between the germline ends. CDR3 nucleotides: TGTGCCAGCAGCGCCGGGACCCTTGTCACCGGGGAGCTGTTTTTT. Protein product: CASSAGTLVTGELFF.

The rearrangement links TRBV3-1 (or the pseudogene TRBV3-2) to TRBJ1-5, with 7 bases aligning to TRBD1. The CDR3 has 18 residues. CDR1 is LGHDT, CDR2 YNNKEL, per germline (reference sequence). V lost 4 bases and J lost 0; bases outside the gene matches: 12. CDR3: CASSPTGTVGYSNQPQHF. The CDR3 DNA follows: TGTGCCAGCAGCCCGACAGGGACCGTGGGGTATAGCAATCAGCCCCAGCATTTT.

This chain connects TRBV6-5 to TRBJ2-7, with TRBD2 identical over 11 bases. The germline V gene encodes CDR1 MNHEY and CDR2 SVGAGI. V lost 0 bases and J lost 2; bases outside the gene matches: 3. The CDR3 length is 16 residues. The CDR3 DNA reads as TGTGCCAGCAGTTACTCGGGGACTAGCGGAGCCTACGAGCAGTACTTC. Translating gives CASSYSGTSGAYEQYF.

This clone appeared a single time. The chain links TRBV5-4 to TRBJ2-4; TRBD2 is a possible D gene (6 bases). V lost 0 bases to trimming and J lost 5 bases, with 9 bases between them. The CDR3 extends over 14 amino acids. Germline CDR1 reads SGHNT; CDR2 reads YYREEE (reference sequence). CDR3 coding DNA: TGTGCCAGCAGCTTGGGGACGGGGGAAAACATTCAGTACTTC. Protein: CASSLGTGENIQYF.

The genes are TRBV7-9 and TRBJ1-1; a weak D match, TRBD1 (5 bases). Germline loops: CDR1 SEHNR, CDR2 FQNEAQ (reference sequence). Trimming cost V 4 bases and J 5 bases, with 17 bases left between them. This CDR3 has 15 residues. Here the CDR3 reads CASSSRTGGGTEAFF. The CDR3 region has the DNA TGTGCCAGCAGCTCCAGGACGGGGGGAGGGACTGAAGCTTTCTTT.

V is TRBV19 and J is TRBJ1-1; D not resolved. V lost 5 bases and J 2 bases, leaving 12 bases between the germline ends. This CDR3 contains 14 residues. Germline values: CDR1 LNHDA, CDR2 SQIVND (reference sequence). In nucleotides, the CDR3 is TGTGCCAGTAGTGCCCACAGCAGTAACACTGAAGCTTTCTTT. As protein: CASSAHSSNTEAFF.

V usage is TRBV12-5 and J usage is TRBJ1-1, with 7 bases that match TRBD1. The J segment lost 5 bases and the V segment lost 2 bases, leaving 17 bases of the junction unmatched. Germline-derived CDR1 and CDR2 are LGHNT and FRNRAP. The CDR3 loop spans 18 amino acids. CDR3 nucleotides: TGTGCTAGTGGTTTGTTCCTCCGGGACAGAAGATTGGAGACTGAAGCTTTCTTT. It codes for CASGLFLRDRRLETEAFF. Full variable domain (missing parts from reference TRBV12-5 and TRBJ1-1): DARVTQTPRHKVTEMGQEVTMRCQPILGHNTVFWYRQTMMQGLELLAYFRNRAPLDDSGMPKDRFSAEMPDATLATLKIQPSEPRDSAVYFCASGLFLRDRRLETEAFFGQGTRLTVV.

The chain uses TRBV6-5 and TRBJ1-1, with 7 bases fitting TRBD1. Germline loops: CDR1 MNHEY, CDR2 SVGAGI. The V gene end was trimmed by 0 bases and the J gene end by 1 base; junction bases not matched to a gene: 5. The CDR3 length is 16 residues. DNA for the CDR3: TGTGCCAGCAGTTACTCGAGCTCAGGGGGGAACACTGAAGCTTTCTTT. Its protein product is CASSYSSSGGNTEAFF.

This rearrangement joins TRBV28 to TRBJ1-2; D is perhaps TRBD1 (6 bases). The CDR3 is made up of 17 amino acids. Trimming took 6 bases from V and 6 from J, leaving 26 bases between them. CDR1 MDHEN and CDR2 SYDVKM come from the germline V gene. The CDR3 protein is CASSLSPGHLKKDGYTF. CDR3 bases: TGTGCCAGCAGCCTCTCCCCGGGACACCTCAAGAAGGATGGCTACACCTTC.

V gene TRBV9 combines with J gene TRBJ2-1; 9 bases fit TRBD2. The CDR3 covers 16 residues. Germline CDR1 SGDLS, CDR2 YYNGEE. Unmatched junction bases numbered 7, after V lost 4 bases and J lost 2 bases. In DNA, the CDR3 is TGTGCCAGCAGCCCACCCAGCGGGGGGACCTACAATGAGCAGTTCTTC. Amino acids: CASSPPSGGTYNEQFF.

The chain links TRBV20-1 to TRBJ1-1, with D unresolved. Germline-derived CDR1 and CDR2 are DFQATT and SNEGSKA (reference sequence). The ends were cut back, 3 bases at V and 1 base at J, with 9 bases in the middle. The length of the CDR3 is 13 residues. The CDR3 nucleotides are TGCAGTGCTAGTTCTGACCCGAACACTGAAGCTTTCTTT. It yields the protein CSASSDPNTEAFF.

For the CDR3, the DNA is TGTGCCAGCAAACAGCAGGAGCACTATGGCTACACCTTC. It codes for CASKQQEHYGYTF. This chain links TRBV2 with TRBJ1-2; D is ambiguous. The length of the CDR3 is 13 residues. The ends were cut back, 7 bases at V and 3 bases at J, with 12 bases in the middle. The germline V gene has CDR1 SNHLY and CDR2 FYNNEI.

This rearrangement joins TRBV9 to TRBJ1-1, with D unclear. The CDR3 totals 15 residues. The V end lost 0 bases, the J end lost 0 bases, and 9 bases lay between the germline ends. The germline V gene has CDR1 SGDLS and CDR2 YYNGEE. The CDR3 is CASSVEAVMNTEAFF. In DNA form, the CDR3 reads TGTGCCAGCAGCGTAGAGGCAGTGATGAACACTGAAGCTTTCTTT.

The rearrangement uses TRBV15 and TRBJ2-3; 9 bases are shared with TRBD2. Germline V gives CDR1 LNHNV, CDR2 YYDKDF (reference sequence). This CDR3 contains 16 residues. Germline trimming cut 5 bases from V and 1 base from J; bases unmatched to any gene: 7. CDR3 residues: CATSAWRGGGTDTQYF. The CDR3 bases are TGTGCCACCAGCGCCTGGCGGGGGGGCGGCACAGATACGCAGTATTTT.

The chain uses TRBV5-5 and TRBJ1-2; maybe TRBD1 (5 bases). CDR1 and CDR2 from the germline V gene are SGHKS and YYEKEE (reference sequence). V shed 4 bases and J shed 4 bases, with 14 bases lying between them. The CDR3 sequence is 14 residues long. The CDR3 DNA reads TGTGCCAGCAGCCAGAACCAGGGATCCTATGGCTACACCTTC. This gives the protein CASSQNQGSYGYTF.

V and J are TRBV12-3 or TRBV12-4 and TRBJ2-2, with 8 bases lining up with TRBD2. V shed 11 bases and J 7 bases; nucleotides not matched to a gene: 6. This CDR3 region has 12 residues. CDR3 sequence reads: CAGSRGGGELFF. The DNA of the CDR3 is TGTGCCGGCTCCCGGGGGGGCGGGGAGCTGTTTTTT.

The J gene is TRBJ2-2, the V gene TRBV19; D gene uncertain. Trimming took off 6 bases at V and 1 base at J, with 6 bases between the two ends. The germline V gene encodes CDR1 LNHDA and CDR2 SQIVND (reference sequence). This CDR3 has 13 residues. The CDR3 is CASSIQNTGELFF. The CDR3 region has the DNA TGTGCCAGTAGCATCCAGAACACCGGGGAGCTGTTTTTT.

The rearrangement joins TRBV27 to TRBJ2-5; possibly TRBD1 for D (5 bases). The V and J ends lost 6 bases and 1 base respectively, with 6 bases between them. The CDR3 contains 12 residues. From germline, CDR1 is MNHEY and CDR2 SMNVEV (reference sequence). CDR3 sequence reads: CASRDIQETQYF. The CDR3 bases are TGTGCCAGCAGGGACATCCAAGAGACCCAGTACTTC.

The rearrangement links TRBV12-3 or TRBV12-4 to TRBJ1-6; D gene ambiguous. V was trimmed by 3 bases and J by 7 bases, leaving 4 bases between them. The CDR3 totals 12 residues. This CDR3 reads CASSLGNSPLHF. In DNA, the CDR3 is TGTGCCAGCAGTTTGGGGAATTCACCCCTCCACTTT.

CDR3 region: CASSHRNGTGRTNEKLFF. The CDR3 region has the DNA TGTGCCAGCAGCCATCGGAATGGGACAGGCCGAACTAATGAAAAACTGTTTTTT. The chain carries TRBV3-1 (or the pseudogene TRBV3-2) and TRBJ1-4; 8 nucleotides match TRBD1. From germline, CDR1 is LGHDT and CDR2 YNNKEL (reference sequence). The V gene end was trimmed by 3 bases and the J gene end by 1 base; junction bases not matched to a gene: 10. The CDR3 is 18 amino acids.

This chain joins TRBV11-2 and TRBJ1-5; D ambiguous. This CDR3 is built from 16 residues. Germline CDR1 reads SGHAT; CDR2 reads FQNNGV. V gave up 1 base and J gave up 9 bases, with 19 bases separating them. In nucleotides, the CDR3 is TGTGCCAGCAGCTTAGGGGTTGGCGACACAAAAGGGCCCCAGCATTTT. The encoded protein is CASSLGVGDTKGPQHF. Using reference TRBV11-2 and TRBJ1-5 for the parts outside the CDR3, the full variable domain is EAGVAQSPRYKIIEKRQSVAFWCNPISGHATLYWYQQILGQGPKLLIQFQNNGVVDDSQLPKDRFSAERLKGVDSTLKIQPAKLEDSAVYLCASSLGVGDTKGPQHFGDGTRLSIL.

The rearrangement links TRBV27 to TRBJ1-2; 7 bases match TRBD1. The J segment lost 8 bases and the V segment lost 3 bases, leaving 9 bases of the junction unmatched. The CDR3 extends over 14 amino acids. From germline, CDR1 is MNHEY and CDR2 SMNVEV (reference sequence). The CDR3 coding sequence is TGTGCCAGCAGTTTCCGCGACAGGGTGGGAGGCTACACCTTC. It codes for CASSFRDRVGGYTF.

The CDR3 spells CASSSQGNTEAFF. In nucleotides, the CDR3 is TGTGCCAGCAGTTCACAGGGGAACACTGAAGCTTTCTTT. The rearrangement links TRBV6-2 or TRBV6-3 to TRBJ1-1; D is possibly TRBD1 (6 bases). V lost 4 bases, J lost 1 base, and 7 bases lay in between. Germline CDR1 MNHEY, CDR2 SVGEGT. The CDR3 consists of 13 residues.

In regard to this clone: The identical CDR3 is also encoded by other nucleotide sequences in the sample. V gene TRBV6-4 combines with J gene TRBJ2-1, with D tentatively TRBD1 or TRBD2 (6 bases each). This CDR3 has 13 residues. V was cut by 3 bases and J by 5 bases, with 8 bases left in between. Germline CDR1 reads MRHNA; CDR2 reads SNTAGT. CDR3 in amino acids: CASSERDNNEQFF. The CDR3 DNA reads as TGTGCCAGCAGTGAGCGGGACAACAATGAGCAGTTCTTC.

The V and J genes are TRBV5-4 and TRBJ1-6; 7 nucleotides match TRBD1. The CDR3 is made up of 14 amino acids. CDR1 is SGHNT, CDR2 YYREEE, per germline (reference sequence). V lost 4 bases and J lost 8; bases outside the gene matches: 6. CDR3 DNA: TGTGCCAGCAGCCCAGATGACAGGGATTCACCCCTCCACTTT. Residues: CASSPDDRDSPLHF.

This rearrangement joins TRBV5-1 to TRBJ2-1; D uncertain. Germline values: CDR1 SGHRS, CDR2 YFSETQ. The CDR3 covers 16 residues. The V end lost 0 bases, the J end lost 0 bases, and 10 bases lay between the germline ends. The CDR3 bases are TGCGCCAGCAGCTTGGGGTTCGGAAACTCCTACAATGAGCAGTTCTTC. The encoded protein is CASSLGFGNSYNEQFF.

The gene calls are TRBV4-3 and TRBJ1-6; possibly TRBD1 for D (6 bases). Germline CDR1 LGHNA, CDR2 YSLEER. The CDR3 sequence is 16 residues long. Trimming removed 4 bases at V and 5 bases at J, with 15 bases between. The CDR3 spells CASSLGGQYNNSPLHF. The CDR3 coding sequence is TGCGCCAGCAGCCTCGGAGGACAGTATAATAATTCACCCCTCCACTTT.

The chain carries TRBV10-1 and TRBJ2-1; 9 bases match TRBD1. V dropped 8 bases and J dropped 6; count of bases not matched to a gene: 8. This CDR3 spans 14 amino acids. Germline V gene data show CDR1 as WNHNN and CDR2 as SYGVQD (reference sequence). Written as DNA, the CDR3 is TGCGCCAGCGCTGGGACAGGGTTCCGCAATGAGCAGTTCTTC. Encoded protein: CASAGTGFRNEQFF.

V is TRBV12-3 or TRBV12-4 and J is TRBJ1-2; TRBD1 matches at 7 bases. V lost 5 bases, J lost 7 bases, and 7 bases stayed unmatched. The CDR3 has 13 residues. Written as DNA, the CDR3 is TGTGCCAGCAGTCATGACAGGGTTTCTGGCTACACCTTC. This sequence encodes CASSHDRVSGYTF.

This rearrangement joins TRBV5-1 to TRBJ1-6; unclear D gene. CDR3 length equals 15 residues. The germline V gene encodes CDR1 SGHRS and CDR2 YFSETQ. The V end was cut by 0 bases, the J end by 7 bases, with 11 bases between. The CDR3 DNA follows: TGCGCCAGCAGCTTGGGACGGGTCCTGAATTCACCCCTCCACTTT. Amino acids: CASSLGRVLNSPLHF.

The chain recombines TRBV30 with TRBJ1-4; 8 bases fit TRBD1. V was pared by 5 bases and J by 5 bases, with 19 bases of the junction left unmatched. CDR1 GTSNPN and CDR2 SVGIG come from the germline V gene (reference sequence). The CDR3 is 18 amino acids. CDR3 in DNA: TGTGCCTGGGGCTTGACAGGGGCTAACCTCTGGGGAAATGAAAAACTGTTTTTT. It yields the protein CAWGLTGANLWGNEKLFF.